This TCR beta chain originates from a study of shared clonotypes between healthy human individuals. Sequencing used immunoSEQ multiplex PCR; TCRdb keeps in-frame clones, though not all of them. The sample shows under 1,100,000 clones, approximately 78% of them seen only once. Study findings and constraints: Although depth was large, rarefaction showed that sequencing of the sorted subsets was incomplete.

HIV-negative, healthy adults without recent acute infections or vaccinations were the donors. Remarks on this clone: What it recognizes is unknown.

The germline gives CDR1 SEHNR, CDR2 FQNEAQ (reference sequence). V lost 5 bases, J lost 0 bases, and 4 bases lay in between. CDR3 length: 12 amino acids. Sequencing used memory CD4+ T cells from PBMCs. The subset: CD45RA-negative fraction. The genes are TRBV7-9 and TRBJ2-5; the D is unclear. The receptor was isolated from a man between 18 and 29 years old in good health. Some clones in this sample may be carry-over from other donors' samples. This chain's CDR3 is CASSDNQETQYF. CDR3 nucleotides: TGTGCCAGCAGCGACAACCAAGAGACCCAGTACTTC.